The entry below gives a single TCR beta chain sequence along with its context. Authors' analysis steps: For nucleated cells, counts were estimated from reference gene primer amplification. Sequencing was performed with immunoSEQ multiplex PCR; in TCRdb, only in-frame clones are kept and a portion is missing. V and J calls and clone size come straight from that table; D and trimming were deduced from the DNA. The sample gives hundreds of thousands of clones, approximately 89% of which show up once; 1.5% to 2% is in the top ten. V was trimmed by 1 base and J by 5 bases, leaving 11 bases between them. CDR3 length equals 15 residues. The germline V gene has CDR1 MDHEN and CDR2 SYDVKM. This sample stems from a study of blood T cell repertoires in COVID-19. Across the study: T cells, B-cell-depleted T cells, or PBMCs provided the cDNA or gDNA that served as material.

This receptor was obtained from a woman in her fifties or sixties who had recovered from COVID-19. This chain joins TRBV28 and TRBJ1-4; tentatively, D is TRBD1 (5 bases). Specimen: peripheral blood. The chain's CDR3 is CASSLSGHKNEKLFF. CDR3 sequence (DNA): TGTGCCAGCAGTTTATCTGGACACAAGAATGAAAAACTGTTTTTT.